This TCR beta chain was recorded in a study of T cell responses to AZD1222 COVID-19 vaccine. Study findings and constraints: Possibly, clonal diversity was underestimated; donors were largely white British and included more females.

V was trimmed by 0 bases and J by 1 base, leaving 4 bases between them. The CDR3 length is 13 residues. Germline-derived CDR1 and CDR2 are SGDLS and YYNGEE. Points on this clone: Its antigen is not known.

Sequencing used immunoSEQ multiplex PCR; TCRdb keeps in-frame clones, though not all of them. The top ten clones hold roughly 4.3% of a sample with roughly 80,000 clones, over 80% of them seen once. The sample in question was peripheral blood, obtained on day 0 of MenACWY control vaccination. This receptor was obtained from an adult in good health. The rearrangement links TRBV9 to TRBJ2-5, with unresolved D. Here the CDR3 reads CASSVGLQETQYF. For the CDR3, the DNA is TGTGCCAGCAGCGTAGGTCTCCAAGAGACCCAGTACTTC.